Each of the 8 T cell receptor beta chains below was sequenced from the same sample in a study. Each CDR3 protein is one row after TCRdb ran MiXCR on the RT-PCR reads. The table has around 700,000 distinct CDR3 sequences, over 12% seen once; the top ten hold 3.6%. The sequencing sample was made of memory CD4+ T cells from blood. Source of these receptors: a female donor in good health, serving as a healthy control.

This clonotype was picked up many times. The gene calls are TRBV6-1 and TRBJ2-6; 8 bases align to TRBD1. Per the germline V gene, CDR1 is MNHNS and CDR2 is SASEGT. V was pared by 0 bases and J by 0 bases, with 10 bases of the junction left unmatched. The CDR3 spans 20 residues. This CDR3 is CASSEARQGARFSGANVLTF. CDR3 sequence (DNA): TGTGCCAGCAGTGAAGCGCGTCAGGGGGCGCGTTTCTCTGGGGCCAACGTCCTGACTTTC.

This clonotype came up a few times. The chain carries TRBV7-2 and TRBJ2-2; D unresolved. V was shortened by 5 bases and J by 5 bases, with 9 bases between the two germline ends. Germline lookup yields CDR1 SGHTA and CDR2 FQGNSA. There are 13 residues in the CDR3. DNA for the CDR3: TGTGCCAGCAGCCCTGCCTATACCGGGGAGCTGTTTTTT. Translation: CASSPAYTGELFF.

The chain couples TRBV28 to TRBJ2-5, with 7 bases that match TRBD2. There are 17 residues in the CDR3. V lost 6 bases to trimming and J lost 4 bases; unmatched junction nucleotides: 17. Germline V gene data show CDR1 as MDHEN and CDR2 as SYDVKM. In nucleotides, the CDR3 is TGTGCCAGCAGCCCTGCCTCGGGTGGGAGGGACCTAGAGACCCAGTACTTC. Translating it yields CASSPASGGRDLETQYF.

The gene calls are TRBV12-3 or TRBV12-4 and TRBJ2-7; 9 bases align to TRBD2. V was pared by 5 bases and J by 5 bases, with 10 bases of the junction left unmatched. The CDR3 is 15 residues long. This CDR3 reads CASSPGTSRTNEQYF. The CDR3 DNA is TGTGCCAGCAGTCCGGGGACTAGCCGTACGAACGAGCAGTACTTC.

This clonotype was picked up many times. The J gene is TRBJ2-1, the V gene TRBV10-3; D unresolved. V lost 3 bases to trimming and J lost 5 bases, with 14 bases between them. The CDR3 has 15 amino acids. Germline V gene sequence: CDR1 ENHRY, CDR2 SYGVKD. The CDR3: CAISDLLLRNNEQFF. CDR3 sequence (DNA): TGTGCCATCAGTGACCTCCTTTTGAGGAACAATGAGCAGTTCTTC.

The chain joins TRBV10-1 to TRBJ2-3; D gene ambiguous. V was trimmed by 3 bases and J by 2 bases, leaving 6 bases between them. The CDR3 is made up of 13 amino acids. Looked up from germline, CDR1 is WNHNN and CDR2 is SYGVQD (reference sequence). The CDR3 DNA reads TGCGCCAGCAGTGAAATAGTCACAGATACGCAGTATTTT. This translates into CASSEIVTDTQYF.

The genes are TRBV18 and TRBJ2-5; 8 nucleotides align to TRBD1. J lost 4 bases, V lost 4 bases, and 5 bases had no gene match. CDR1 is KGHSH, CDR2 LQKENI, per germline. The CDR3 covers 14 residues. The CDR3 DNA reads as TGTGCCAGCTCACGAGAGGGACAGGCAGAGACCCAGTACTTC. This encodes CASSREGQAETQYF.

The rearrangement uses TRBV7-9 and TRBJ2-2; TRBD1 matches 9 bases. The V gene end was trimmed by 1 base and the J gene end by 7 bases; junction bases not matched to a gene: 10. Germline V gene data show CDR1 as SEHNR and CDR2 as FQNEAQ (reference sequence). This CDR3 is 17 amino acids long. The CDR3 sequence: CASSLVGQGRKIGELFF. In DNA, the CDR3 is TGTGCCAGCAGCTTAGTTGGACAGGGGCGTAAGATCGGGGAGCTGTTTTTT.